The 26 T cell receptor beta chains presented below share a single source sample, sequenced in a study of blood T cell repertoires in COVID-19. Repertoires were generated with immunoSEQ multiplex PCR, while TCRdb's copy carries only in-frame clones and drops some. Altogether under 450,000 clones are present, approximately 86% being singletons, with the ten largest covering under 8.5%. Sequenced sample: peripheral blood. The origin of the receptors is a woman between 55 and 75 years old with COVID-19, enrolled during active disease.

This chain links TRBV6-5 with TRBJ1-2, with D possibly TRBD1 on 5 matching bases. Trimming pared 2 bases from V and 6 bases from J, leaving 13 bases between. The CDR3 runs to 14 residues. Germline V CDR1 and CDR2: MNHEY, SVGAGI. This CDR3 reads CASSYLAGGDGYTF. DNA of the CDR3: TGTGCCAGCAGTTACCTCGCCGGGGGAGATGGCTACACCTTC.

J is TRBJ2-2 and V is TRBV10-3; the D gene is possibly TRBD1 (5 bases). The length of the CDR3 is 15 residues. The V and J ends lost 3 bases and 6 bases respectively, with 14 bases between them. Germline V gene data show CDR1 as ENHRY and CDR2 as SYGVKD. CDR3 loop: CAISDRGSGAGELFF. The DNA of the CDR3 is TGTGCCATCAGTGATAGGGGCTCTGGTGCCGGGGAGCTGTTTTTT.

The chain uses TRBV5-4 and TRBJ2-5, with 7 bases lining up with TRBD2. The CDR3 sequence is 15 residues long. Germline assignment: CDR1 SGHNT and CDR2 YYREEE (reference sequence). The V gene end was trimmed by 2 bases and the J gene end by 2 bases; junction bases not matched to a gene: 6. CDR3 protein: CASSFPAGTQETQYF. The CDR3 DNA reads as TGTGCCAGCAGCTTTCCAGCGGGGACGCAAGAGACCCAGTACTTC.

V is TRBV19 and J is TRBJ1-6, with 9 nucleotides matching TRBD1. CDR3 length: 16 amino acids. Germline V CDR1 and CDR2: LNHDA, SQIVND (reference sequence). The ends lost 5 bases at V and 7 bases at J; junction bases unmatched: 9. CDR3: CASSLPPGQGNSPLHF. As DNA, the CDR3 is TGTGCCAGTAGTTTACCGCCGGGACAGGGAAATTCACCCCTCCACTTT.

The count of this clone is one. The J gene is TRBJ1-6, the V gene TRBV7-2, with D unresolved. Germline CDR1 SGHTA, CDR2 FQGNSA. V was clipped by 1 base and J by 9 bases, with 16 bases between them. This CDR3 has 16 residues. CDR3 residues: CASSLGGAGSSSPLHF. The CDR3 bases are TGTGCCAGCAGCTTAGGGGGTGCGGGGAGTAGTTCACCCCTCCACTTT.

The chain links TRBV5-4 to TRBJ2-7, with 7 nucleotides matching TRBD1. The germline gives CDR1 SGHNT, CDR2 YYREEE (reference sequence). J gave up 1 base and V 2 bases, and 3 bases lay outside the gene matches. CDR3 length equals 14 residues. CDR3 loop: CASSLDRASYEQYF. CDR3 nucleotides: TGTGCCAGCAGCTTAGACAGGGCTTCCTACGAGCAGTACTTC.

This chain uses TRBV6-6 with TRBJ1-2; D unclear. The V gene lost 10 bases and the J gene lost 5 bases, with 8 bases spanning the gap. The CDR3 covers 10 residues. CDR1 MNHNY and CDR2 SVGAGI come from the germline V gene (reference sequence). The CDR3 loop is CATYRYGYTF. CDR3 in DNA: TGTGCCACCTACAGATATGGCTACACCTTC.

The V gene is TRBV5-3, the J gene TRBJ1-5; no firm D call. TRBV5-3 counts as an open reading frame of uncertain function. This CDR3 comprises 24 residues. V shed 1 base and J shed 1 base, with 36 bases lying between them. The CDR3 loop reads CARSLFNRRRKPVSYVRSNQPQHF. CDR3 bases: TGTGCCAGAAGCTTGTTCAACCGGAGGCGAAAGCCTGTTAGCTATGTCCGGAGCAATCAGCCCCAGCATTTT.

This clone was seen just once. The rearrangement links TRBV7-9 to TRBJ1-6; D possibly corresponds to TRBD1 (5 bases). Germline V gene sequence: CDR1 SEHNR, CDR2 FQNEAQ (reference sequence). This CDR3 is built from 16 residues. Between the trimmed V and J ends, which lost 0 bases and 5 bases, there was a span of 11 bases. The CDR3 loop reads CASSLAIRADNSPLHF. CDR3 DNA: TGTGCCAGCAGCTTAGCGATCAGGGCCGATAATTCACCCCTCCACTTT.

The chain carries TRBV5-6 and TRBJ1-2; the D is unclear. The CDR3 is 12 residues long. Trimming took 6 bases from V and 0 from J, leaving 6 bases between them. Germline lookup yields CDR1 SGHDT and CDR2 YYEEEE. The CDR3 coding sequence is TGTGCCAGCACAGTGGCTAACTATGGCTACACCTTC. Translation gives CASTVANYGYTF.

This clone occurred once. The sample carries other DNA sequences with the same CDR3. This rearrangement joins TRBV12-3 or TRBV12-4 to TRBJ1-1, with D unclear. Trimming cost V 3 bases and J 2 bases, with 7 bases left between them. This CDR3 is 13 amino acids long. The CDR3 protein is CASSFGGNTEAFF. Here the CDR3 DNA reads TGTGCCAGCAGTTTCGGAGGTAACACTGAAGCTTTCTTT.

The chain links TRBV7-9 to TRBJ1-6, with TRBD1 matching over 8 bases. This CDR3 has 15 residues. With V trimmed by 1 base and J by 7 bases, 3 bases remained unmatched. From germline, CDR1 is SEHNR and CDR2 FQNEAQ (reference sequence). The CDR3 reads CASSLGQGPNSPLHF. The CDR3 DNA reads as TGTGCCAGCAGCTTAGGACAGGGGCCAAATTCACCCCTCCACTTT.

J is TRBJ2-7 and V is TRBV30, with D perhaps TRBD2 (6 bases). This CDR3 is built from 15 residues. CDR1 and CDR2 (germline): GTSNPN, SVGIG (reference sequence). Deletions cut 1 base from V and 3 bases from J, with 16 bases between. The CDR3 DNA sequence: TGTGCCTGGAGTGGATCGGGACTTATATTCTACGAGCAGTACTTC. The encoded protein is CAWSGSGLIFYEQYF.

The chain is built from TRBV9 and TRBJ2-1, with 11 bases fitting TRBD2. This CDR3 is built from 20 residues. J gave up 4 bases and V 0 bases, and 15 bases lay outside the gene matches. The germline V gene has CDR1 SGDLS and CDR2 YYNGEE. The CDR3 region is CASSVASLLAGGKDYNEQFF. The CDR3 DNA is TGTGCCAGCAGCGTAGCTTCTCTCCTAGCGGGGGGAAAAGATTACAATGAGCAGTTCTTC.

The chain employs TRBV5-1 and TRBJ2-5; TRBD2 is a possible D gene (6 bases). The V and J ends lost 6 bases and 4 bases respectively, with 16 bases between them. The CDR3 is 14 amino acids. Germline values: CDR1 SGHRS, CDR2 YFSETQ. CDR3 nucleotide sequence: TGCGCCAGCAACCCGGGGACTGCACGAGAGACCCAGTACTTC. The encoded protein is CASNPGTARETQYF. Complete variable domain (other parts from reference TRBV5-1 and TRBJ2-5): KAGVTQTPRYLIKTRGQQVTLSCSPISGHRSVSWYQQTPGQGLQFLFEYFSETQRNKGNFPGRFSGRQFSNSRSEMNVSTLELGDSALYLCASNPGTARETQYFGPGTRLLVL.

The count of this clone is one. The rearrangement uses TRBV5-1 and TRBJ2-3; D is possibly TRBD1 (6 bases). The CDR3 covers 18 residues. The V gene's germline CDR1 is SGHRS and CDR2 YFSETQ. With 4 bases removed from V and 7 bases from J, the gap between germline ends came to 28 bases. The CDR3 DNA reads as TGCGCCAGCAGCCCCAATACACAGGGCCTGCTTTCTGGTAATACGCAGTATTTT. It specifies CASSPNTQGLLSGNTQYF.

The chain combines TRBV4-2 with TRBJ2-3, with 9 bases identical to TRBD2. Germline values: CDR1 LGHNA, CDR2 YNFKEQ. This CDR3 comprises 17 residues. Trimming removed 0 bases from V and 3 bases from J; junction bases left unmatched: 7. Written as DNA, the CDR3 is TGTGCCAGCAGCCAAGATCCCATAGCGGGGGAAACAGATACGCAGTATTTT. It translates to CASSQDPIAGETDTQYF.

The rearrangement uses TRBV4-3 and TRBJ1-5; no firm D call. In germline, CDR1 is LGHNA, CDR2 YSLEER. V was cut by 0 bases and J by 11 bases, with 14 bases left in between. This CDR3 region has 14 residues. CDR3 loop: CASSQDIRSWAQHF. Here the CDR3 DNA reads TGCGCCAGCAGCCAAGATATCAGGTCTTGGGCCCAGCATTTT.

The chain joins TRBV11-3 to TRBJ1-4, with 7 positions matching TRBD1. Per the germline V gene, CDR1 is SGHNT and CDR2 is YENEEA. The V gene end was trimmed by 4 bases and the J gene end by 0 bases; junction bases not matched to a gene: 5. The CDR3 totals 16 residues. The CDR3 sequence: CASSSRQGSTNEKLFF. As DNA, the CDR3 is TGTGCCAGCAGCTCACGACAGGGTTCAACTAATGAAAAACTGTTTTTT. The variable domain in full, with the rest retrieved from reference TRBV11-3 and TRBJ1-4, is EAGVVQSPRYKIIEKKQPVAFWCNPISGHNTLYWYLQNLGQGPELLIRYENEEAVDDSQLPKDRFSAERLKGVDSTLKIQPAELGDSAVYLCASSSRQGSTNEKLFFGSGTQLSVL.

The rearrangement uses TRBV11-3 and TRBJ1-2, with TRBD1 matching 7 bases. The germline V gene has CDR1 SGHNT and CDR2 YENEEA. Germline trimming cut 5 bases from V and 0 bases from J; bases unmatched to any gene: 3. This CDR3 is 14 amino acids long. The CDR3, as DNA: TGTGCCAGCAGCCGGGACAGACCTAACTATGGCTACACCTTC. Amino acid sequence: CASSRDRPNYGYTF.

V gene TRBV3-1 (or the pseudogene TRBV3-2) combines with J gene TRBJ1-6, with TRBD1 matching over 8 bases. CDR3 length: 15 amino acids. Trimming at V came to 1 base and at J to 7 bases, leaving 3 bases not matched to a gene. CDR1 is LGHDT, CDR2 YNNKEL, per germline (reference sequence). CDR3 sequence (DNA): TGTGCCAGCAGCCAAGCAGGGGGCAGAAATTCACCCCTCCACTTT. Protein: CASSQAGGRNSPLHF.

The CDR3 reads CAWSPLGRDRGYGYTF. DNA of the CDR3: TGTGCCTGGAGTCCTCTCGGAAGAGACAGGGGCTATGGCTACACCTTC. The gene calls are TRBV30 and TRBJ1-2; 8 nucleotides match TRBD1. Looked up from germline, CDR1 is GTSNPN and CDR2 is SVGIG (reference sequence). The ends lost 2 bases at V and 4 bases at J; junction bases unmatched: 12. The CDR3 covers 16 residues.

J is TRBJ1-2 and V is TRBV30; 8 nucleotides match TRBD1. Germline values: CDR1 GTSNPN, CDR2 SVGIG (reference sequence). J was trimmed by 4 bases and V by 8 bases; bases with no gene match: 9. The CDR3 spans 13 residues. The CDR3 reads CASRDRLGYGYTF. In nucleotides, the CDR3 is TGTGCCAGCCGGGACAGGTTGGGCTATGGCTACACCTTC. The full variable domain, with the rest looked up from reference TRBV30 and TRBJ1-2, is SQTIHQWPATLVQPVGSPLSLECTVEGTSNPNLYWYRQAAGRGLQLLFYSVGIGQISSEVPQNLSASRPQDRQFILSSKKLLLSDSGFYLCASRDRLGYGYTFGSGTRLTVV.

V gene TRBV2 combines with J gene TRBJ1-1, with 7 bases lining up with TRBD1. CDR1 SNHLY and CDR2 FYNNEI come from the germline V gene. V lost 6 bases, J lost 7 bases, and 5 bases stayed unmatched. This CDR3 comprises 12 residues. CDR3 DNA sequence: TGTGCCAGCAGGAACAGGGGTGGTGAAGCTTTCTTT. It yields the protein CASRNRGGEAFF.

The chain carries TRBV6-5 and TRBJ1-1, with 7 bases that match TRBD1. This CDR3 has 14 amino acids. Germline CDR1 MNHEY, CDR2 SVGAGI. Trimming at V came to 2 bases and at J to 1 base, leaving 1 base not matched to a gene. CDR3 sequence reads: CASSYEGANTEAFF. The CDR3 bases are TGTGCCAGCAGTTACGAGGGGGCGAACACTGAAGCTTTCTTT.

The J gene is TRBJ2-7, the V gene TRBV29-1; a weak D match, TRBD2 (6 bases). The V end was cut by 1 base, the J end by 1 base, with 11 bases between. There are 14 residues in the CDR3. Looked up from germline, CDR1 is SQVTM and CDR2 is ANQGSEA. CDR3 nucleotides: TGCAGCGTTGAAGGCCAGGGAGGTTCCTACGAGCAGTACTTC. This encodes CSVEGQGGSYEQYF.